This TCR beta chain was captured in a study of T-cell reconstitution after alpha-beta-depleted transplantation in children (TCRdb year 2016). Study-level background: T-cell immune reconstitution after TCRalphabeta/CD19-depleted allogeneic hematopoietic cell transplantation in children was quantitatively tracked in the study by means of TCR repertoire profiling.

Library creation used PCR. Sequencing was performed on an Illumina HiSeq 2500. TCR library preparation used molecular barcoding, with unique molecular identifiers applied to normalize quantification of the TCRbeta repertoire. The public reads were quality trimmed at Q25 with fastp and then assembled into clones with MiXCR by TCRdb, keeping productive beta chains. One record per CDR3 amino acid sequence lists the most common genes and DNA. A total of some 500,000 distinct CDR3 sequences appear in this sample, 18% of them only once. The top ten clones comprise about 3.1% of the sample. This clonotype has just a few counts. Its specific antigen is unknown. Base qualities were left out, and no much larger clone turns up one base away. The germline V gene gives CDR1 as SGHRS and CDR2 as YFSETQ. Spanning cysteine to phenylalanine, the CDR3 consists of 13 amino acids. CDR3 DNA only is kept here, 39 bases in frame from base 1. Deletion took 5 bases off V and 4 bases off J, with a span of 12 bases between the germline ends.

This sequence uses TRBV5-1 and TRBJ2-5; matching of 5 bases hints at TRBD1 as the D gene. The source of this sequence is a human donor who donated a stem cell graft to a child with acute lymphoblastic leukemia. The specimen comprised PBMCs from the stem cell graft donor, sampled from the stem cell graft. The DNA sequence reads TGCGCCAGCAGAGGGGCTAGGGTAGAGACCCAGTACTTC. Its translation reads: CASRGARVETQYF.